This T cell receptor (beta chain) originates from a study of T cell responses to AZD1222 COVID-19 vaccine. Study observations and caveats: Just a handful of AZD1222 recipients tested seropositive at baseline.

This CDR3 comprises 14 residues. Trimming removed 7 bases from V and 8 bases from J, with 21 bases in between. Germline V gene sequence: CDR1 SQVTM, CDR2 ANQGSEA. Concerning this clone: Its antigen is currently unknown.

The method was immunoSEQ multiplex PCR; TCRdb's version includes in-frame clones alone and lacks a portion of them. The data show about 98,000 clones, with around 88% seen just once and about a tenth held by the top ten. The starting material was peripheral blood, obtained on day 0 of MenACWY control vaccination. J is TRBJ2-1 and V is TRBV29-1; tentatively, D is TRBD1 or TRBD2 (5 bases each). The clonotype comes from an adult in good health. The CDR3 here is CSGTGAGSNYEQFF. Written as DNA, the CDR3 is TGCAGCGGGACCGGGGCTGGATCAAACTATGAGCAGTTCTTC.